Below are 14 T cell receptor beta chains sequenced from a single sample in a study of PD-L1 blockade in urothelial cancer. The data were produced by immunoSEQ multiplex PCR, yet TCRdb's version contains in-frame clones alone and is incomplete. The sample consists of approximately 110,000 clones, under 85% of them appearing once. The source was PBMCs, collected around atezolizumab (anti-PD-L1) treatment. These receptors came from a man aged 50-59 years with urothelial cancer.

The chain couples TRBV7-9 to TRBJ2-7, with D unclear. V was cut by 2 bases and J by 5 bases, with 16 bases left in between. Germline V lookup: CDR1 SEHNR, CDR2 FQNEAQ (reference sequence). CDR3 length equals 15 residues. CDR3 nucleotides: TGTGCCAGCAGCTTAACGACACGTTCGTTGCACGAGCAGTACTTC. Protein: CASSLTTRSLHEQYF.

This clone appeared a single time. The V gene is TRBV6-1, the J gene TRBJ1-3, with unresolved D. Trimming cost V 6 bases and J 0 bases, with 12 bases left between them. This CDR3 has 15 residues. CDR1 and CDR2 (germline): MNHNS, SASEGT. The chain's CDR3 is CASSMSAHSGNTIYF. CDR3 nucleotides: TGTGCCAGCAGCATGAGCGCCCACTCTGGAAACACCATATATTTT.

The J gene is TRBJ1-2, the V gene TRBV18; no clear D. Germline lookup yields CDR1 KGHSH and CDR2 LQKENI. Trimming took off 2 bases at V and 2 bases at J, with 9 bases between the two ends. The CDR3 spans 14 residues. The CDR3 spells CASSPGNTNYGYTF. CDR3 nucleotide sequence: TGTGCCAGCTCACCAGGCAACACAAACTATGGCTACACCTTC.

V and J are TRBV2 and TRBJ2-7; 11 bases agree with TRBD2. CDR1 is SNHLY and CDR2 is FYNNEI in the germline V gene. V gave up 3 bases and J gave up 4 bases; unmatched junction bases: 5. This CDR3 region has 15 residues. The chain's CDR3 is CASSEELAGAYEQYF. CDR3 bases: TGTGCCAGCAGTGAGGAACTAGCGGGAGCTTACGAGCAGTACTTC. Full variable domain (missing parts from reference TRBV2 and TRBJ2-7): EPEVTQTPSHQVTQMGQEVILRCVPISNHLYFYWYRQILGQKVEFLVSFYNNEISEKSEIFDDQFSVERPDGSNFTLKIRSTKLEDSAMYFCASSEELAGAYEQYFGPGTRLTVT.

Note on this clone: At one end the junction does not follow the germline gene, possibly because of a read error. As DNA, the CDR3 is TGTGCTAGCAGCTTGGGGACTAGCAACACCGGGGAGCTGTTTTTT. This encodes CASSLGTSNTGELFF. This chain uses TRBV7-7 with TRBJ2-2, with TRBD2 identical over 9 bases. The CDR3 totals 15 residues. Germline CDR1 SSHAT, CDR2 FNYEAQ (reference sequence).

This clone was detected a few times. The rearrangement links TRBV29-1 to TRBJ2-3; D remains ambiguous. This CDR3 comprises 10 residues. The germline V and J ends were trimmed by 7 bases and 1 base, with 3 bases remaining between them. CDR1 and CDR2 (germline): SQVTM, ANQGSEA. CDR3 nucleotide sequence: TGCAGCGGCGGCACAGATACGCAGTATTTT. Translation: CSGGTDTQYF.

This clone was observed a handful of times. The genes are TRBV6-6 and TRBJ1-2; D is ambiguous. Trimming took off 6 bases at V and 8 bases at J, with 13 bases between the two ends. This CDR3 region has 12 residues. CDR1 MNHNY and CDR2 SVGAGI come from the germline V gene (reference sequence). The CDR3 spells CASSKPEGGYTF. CDR3 in DNA: TGTGCCAGCAGCAAGCCAGAGGGAGGCTACACCTTC.

The V call is TRBV5-1, the J call TRBJ1-4, with D maybe TRBD1 (6 bases). V was clipped by 2 bases and J by 5 bases, with 16 bases between them. Germline CDR1 reads SGHRS; CDR2 reads YFSETQ. The length of the CDR3 is 16 residues. DNA of the CDR3: TGCGCCAGCAGCTTAAATCCGACAGGACAGAATGAAAAACTGTTTTTT. It specifies CASSLNPTGQNEKLFF.

The V call is TRBV30, the J call TRBJ1-5; weak D call: TRBD1 (5 bases). Germline values: CDR1 GTSNPN, CDR2 SVGIG (reference sequence). V was shortened by 0 bases and J by 5 bases, with 20 bases between the two germline ends. The CDR3 totals 17 residues. The CDR3 DNA is TGTGCCTGGAGTGTATACGGGCAGGGACTTTCCCATCAGCCCCAGCATTTT. It yields the protein CAWSVYGQGLSHQPQHF.

The V and J genes are TRBV15 and TRBJ1-4; TRBD1 might be the D (6 bases). Germline lookup yields CDR1 LNHNV and CDR2 YYDKDF (reference sequence). Between the trimmed V and J ends, which lost 0 bases and 4 bases, there was a span of 12 bases. The CDR3 is 16 residues long. The chain's CDR3 is CATSRDVGTSNEKLFF. As DNA, the CDR3 is TGTGCCACCAGCAGAGATGTCGGGACAAGTAATGAAAAACTGTTTTTT.

The chain couples TRBV30 to TRBJ1-1; the D is unclear. V dropped 2 bases and J dropped 4 bases, with 8 bases sitting between them. Per germline, CDR1 GTSNPN and CDR2 SVGIG (reference sequence). The CDR3 has 12 amino acids. The CDR3 nucleotides read TGTGCCTGGAGTAGAGGGAGCACTGAAGCTTTCTTT. Its translation is CAWSRGSTEAFF. The entire variable domain, with the rest obtained from reference TRBV30 and TRBJ1-1, is as follows: SQTIHQWPATLVQPVGSPLSLECTVEGTSNPNLYWYRQAAGRGLQLLFYSVGIGQISSEVPQNLSASRPQDRQFILSSKKLLLSDSGFYLCAWSRGSTEAFFGQGTRLTVV.

The genes are TRBV27 and TRBJ1-1, with 8 bases matching TRBD1. The CDR3 contains 14 residues. Per germline, CDR1 MNHEY and CDR2 SMNVEV (reference sequence). The V segment lost 3 bases and the J segment 4 bases; nucleotides outside the gene matches: 4. CDR3 amino acids: CASSFNTGGTEAFF. Written as DNA, the CDR3 is TGTGCCAGCAGTTTTAACACAGGGGGCACTGAAGCTTTCTTT.

V and J are TRBV7-8 and TRBJ1-1; the D is unclear. This CDR3 spans 16 amino acids. Deletions cut 1 base from V and 0 bases from J, with 12 bases between. Germline loops: CDR1 SGHVS, CDR2 FQNEAQ. This CDR3 is CASSLEPRAMNTEAFF. The CDR3 nucleotides read TGTGCCAGCAGCTTAGAACCGAGGGCTATGAACACTGAAGCTTTCTTT.

Only one count was recorded for this clone. The rearrangement links TRBV6-6 to TRBJ1-4; unclear D gene. The CDR3 contains 15 residues. Trimming took off 0 bases at V and 5 bases at J, with 10 bases between the two ends. Looked up from germline, CDR1 is MNHNY and CDR2 is SVGAGI (reference sequence). CDR3 residues: CASSYSLGGNEKLFF. CDR3 DNA: TGTGCCAGCAGTTACTCGTTGGGAGGAAATGAAAAACTGTTTTTT.